This T cell receptor beta chain comes out of a study of T cell responses to AZD1222 COVID-19 vaccine. Study results and limitations: Among AZD1222 vaccinees, only six or seven were seropositive at baseline. It should be noted that donors were predominantly white British and more often female, and clonal diversity was possibly underestimated. Spike was spanned by vaccine-associated CD4 TCRs, which were dominant at 160-218 and 743-854.

Libraries were prepared by immunoSEQ multiplex PCR; TCRdb keeps only in-frame clonotypes and omits some of them. Of roughly 18,000 clones listed, 65% to 80% were seen once; the top ten hold 14%. Remarks on this clone: The antigen remains unidentified.

Combined were second doses at about 4 or about 12 weeks. This CDR3 is 14 amino acids long. V lost 3 bases and J 4 bases, leaving 7 bases between the germline ends. Germline V gives CDR1 ENHRY, CDR2 SYGVKD. The source of this sequence is an adult who received the AZD1222 COVID-19 vaccine. This rearrangement joins TRBV10-3 to TRBJ2-6; D remains ambiguous. The specimen was peripheral blood, collected 28 days after the second AZD1222 dose. The CDR3 DNA follows: TGTGCCATCAGTGACAGCGACGGGGCCAACGTCCTGACTTTC. Translated: CAISDSDGANVLTF.